The clone carrying this TCR beta chain turned up a few times. Its antigen is not known. Around 0.12 L of blood, on average, came from one heparinised draw per donor. CD4+ naive, central memory, regulatory and stem cell-like memory cells were sorted via CD45RO/CCR7/CD25/CD127/CD95/CD27. This specimen belongs to a study of beta chain features in type 1 diabetes. Findings and caveats of the study: The study found that naive, central memory and Treg TCRB repertoires appeared more similar in patients than in healthy donors. Patients with Type 1 diabetes showed moderately but significantly shorter TCRB CDR3s in all four CD4+ subsets. The VDJ junctions of type 1 diabetes patients carried fewer insertions and more deletions.

Trimming took 3 bases from V and 5 from J, leaving 19 bases between them. This CDR3 comprises 16 residues. Germline CDR1 is ENHRY and CDR2 is SYGVKD. All of the isolated RNA was reverse transcribed, so expressed TCRB transcripts were sequenced. This table comes from immunoSEQ multiplex PCR, and its TCRdb copy is limited to in-frame clones, with some not included. The sample has around 260,000 clones, around 24% seen once. The sample taken for sequencing was naive CD4+ T cells from blood. V usage is TRBV10-3 and J usage is TRBJ2-5; tentatively, D is TRBD2 (7 bases). The receptor comes from a woman under 40 with type 1 diabetes. The CDR3 spells CAISDQQLQGGETQYF. CDR3 sequence (DNA): TGTGCCATCAGTGACCAACAGTTACAGGGAGGGGAGACCCAGTACTTC.